Below, one TCR beta chain is given with its context. Its target is not known. The sample originates from a study of T cell responses to AZD1222 COVID-19 vaccine. The study, taken as a whole, reports: Reports indicate that nearly half of spike-specific TCRs are directed at unmutated variant regions. It was only after the peak T cell response that any repertoires were sampled. Among AZD1222 vaccinees, only six or seven were seropositive at baseline.

Sequenced by immunoSEQ multiplex PCR; TCRdb stores in-frame clones only, minus some. The sample yields about 160,000 clones, 70% to 90% seen once. Per the germline V gene, CDR1 is LNHDA and CDR2 is SQIVND (reference sequence). The length of the CDR3 is 12 residues. V was shortened by 7 bases and J by 5 bases, with 9 bases between the two germline ends. Whether given at about 4 or about 12 weeks, second doses were pooled. The starting material was peripheral blood, obtained 28 days after the second AZD1222 dose. This TCR was recovered from an adult who received the AZD1222 COVID-19 vaccine. V usage is TRBV19 and J usage is TRBJ1-5, with D perhaps matching TRBD1 (5 bases). The CDR3 sequence is CASTETDQPQHF. CDR3 in DNA: TGTGCCAGTACAGAGACAGATCAGCCCCAGCATTTT. Looking up the rest from reference TRBV19 and TRBJ1-5 gives the full variable domain: DGGITQSPKYLFRKEGQNVTLSCEQNLNHDAMYWYRQDPGQGLRLIYYSQIVNDFQKGDIAEGYSVSREKKESFPLTVTSAQKNPTAFYLCASTETDQPQHFGDGTRLSIL.